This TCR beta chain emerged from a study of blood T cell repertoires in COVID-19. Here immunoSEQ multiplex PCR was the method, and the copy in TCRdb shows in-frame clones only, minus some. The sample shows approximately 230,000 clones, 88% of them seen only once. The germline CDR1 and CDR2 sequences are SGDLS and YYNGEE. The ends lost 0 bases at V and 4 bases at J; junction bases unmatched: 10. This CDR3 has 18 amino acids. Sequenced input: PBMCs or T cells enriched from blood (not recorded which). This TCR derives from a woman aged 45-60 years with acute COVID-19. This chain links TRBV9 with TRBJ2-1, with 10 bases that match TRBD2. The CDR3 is CASSVASGSGFEYNEQFF. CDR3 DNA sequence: TGTGCCAGCAGCGTAGCTAGCGGGAGTGGGTTTGAGTACAATGAGCAGTTCTTC.